The TCR beta chain under discussion was sequenced for a study of Ad26.COV2.S vaccination and SARS-CoV-2 variants. Overall study: Intramuscular Ad26.COV2.S at 5x10^10 or 1x10^11 viral particles.

The table lists this clone with a few counts. Documented treatment: over 15 received Ad26.COV2.S at low or high dose, single or two shots; about 5 received placebo; per-sample allocation not given. Sampling occurred on day 63 after the first vaccine or placebo injection. In germline, CDR1 is LGHNA, CDR2 YSLEER. The V gene lost 0 bases and the J gene lost 4 bases, with 19 bases spanning the gap. CDR3 length: 17 amino acids. Sequenced by immunoSEQ multiplex PCR; TCRdb stores in-frame clones only, minus some. The data show over 400,000 clones, 80% to 90% seen once. This sequence was found in a person aged 18-65 years who received the Ad26.COV2.S COVID-19 vaccine or a placebo. The sequencing here drew on peripheral blood, taken in a trial of Ad26.COV2.S vaccine versus placebo. This chain links TRBV4-3 with TRBJ2-7, with D maybe TRBD2 (6 bases). CDR3 in amino acids: CASSQDRRQGSGYEQYF. The DNA of the CDR3 is TGCGCCAGCAGCCAAGATAGAAGGCAGGGCAGCGGGTACGAGCAGTACTTC.